This is a list of T cell receptor beta chains from one sample in a study of control samples from healthy donors and cancer patients. The protocol was immunoSEQ multiplex PCR, while the TCRdb copy is restricted to in-frame clones and leaves out a portion. The table records about 120,000 clones, about 90% of them present only once. The sequenced sample consisted of blood. These receptors were collected from a middle-aged man in good health. Both conserved end residues are trimmed from each CDR3. The listing skips clone size in some rows; elsewhere it reads once, few, many or a size class.

J,size,V,CDR3
TRBJ1-2,NA,TRBV12-3/TRBV12-4,ASSLGGAGGYT
TRBJ1-5,NA,TRBV10-3,AVSGMFGSNQPQH
TRBJ2-7,NA,TRBV28,ASSFPLKGRTNSYEQY
TRBJ1-1,NA,TRBV3-1/TRBV3-2,ASSQETGNTEAF
TRBJ2-3,once,TRBV24-1,ATSGSLGTDTQY
TRBJ2-2,NA,TRBV18,ASSPPSRGNTGELF
TRBJ2-1,NA,TRBV9,ASSVEGGRDEQF
TRBJ2-7,NA,TRBV7-8,ASSPGGQGAAYEQY
TRBJ2-3,NA,TRBV7-8,ASAVGASGGTDTQY
TRBJ2-4,NA,TRBV24-1,ATRRTGQGASDIQY
TRBJ2-2,NA,TRBV30,ASFTRGWTGELF
TRBJ1-2,NA,TRBV19,ASSPPGRYGYT
TRBJ2-1,NA,TRBV24-1,ATSDPRTSGVNEQF
TRBJ1-1,NA,TRBV19,ASSKVDRTEAF
TRBJ1-2,NA,TRBV5-1,ASSLEEVNGYT
TRBJ1-1,NA,TRBV12-5,ASGLGDMGGTEAF
TRBJ2-5,NA,TRBV9,ASSVGNRRGETQY
TRBJ1-5,NA,TRBV2,ASSGVGAFNQPQH
TRBJ1-2,NA,TRBV30,AWSSPSQGNYGYT
TRBJ1-1,NA,TRBV6-4,AKTGAGAF
TRBJ2-3,NA,TRBV7-9,ASSLGATRTDTQY
TRBJ2-1,NA,TRBV19,ASSNRGREYNEQF